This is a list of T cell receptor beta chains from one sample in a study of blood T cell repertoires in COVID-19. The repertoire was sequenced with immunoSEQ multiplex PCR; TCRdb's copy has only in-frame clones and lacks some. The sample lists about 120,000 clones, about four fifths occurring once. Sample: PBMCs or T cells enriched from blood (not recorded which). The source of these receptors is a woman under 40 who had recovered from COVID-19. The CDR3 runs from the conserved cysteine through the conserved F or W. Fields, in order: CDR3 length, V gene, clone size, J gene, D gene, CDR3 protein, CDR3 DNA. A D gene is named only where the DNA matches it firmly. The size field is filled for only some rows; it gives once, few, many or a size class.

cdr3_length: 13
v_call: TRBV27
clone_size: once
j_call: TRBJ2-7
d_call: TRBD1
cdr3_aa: CASSLTGDYEQYF
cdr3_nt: TGTGCCAGCAGTCTAACAGGGGACTACGAGCAGTACTTC

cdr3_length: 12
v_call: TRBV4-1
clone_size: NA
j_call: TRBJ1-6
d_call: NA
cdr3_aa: CASSQVLHPLHF
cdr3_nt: TGCGCCAGCAGCCAAGTCTTACACCCCCTCCACTTT

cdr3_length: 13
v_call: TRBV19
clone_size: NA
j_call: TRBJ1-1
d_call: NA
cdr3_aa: CATGKGSATEAFF
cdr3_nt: TGTGCCACGGGGAAGGGCTCGGCCACTGAAGCTTTCTTT

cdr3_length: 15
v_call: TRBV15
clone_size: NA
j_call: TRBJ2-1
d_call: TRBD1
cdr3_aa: CATSPRTGEVNEQFF
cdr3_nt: TGTGCCACCAGCCCCCGGACAGGGGAGGTCAATGAGCAGTTCTTC

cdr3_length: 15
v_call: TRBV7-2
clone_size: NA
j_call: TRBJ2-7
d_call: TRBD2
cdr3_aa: CASSDRTSGSYEQYF
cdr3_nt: TGTGCCAGCAGCGACCGGACTAGCGGGAGCTACGAGCAGTACTTC

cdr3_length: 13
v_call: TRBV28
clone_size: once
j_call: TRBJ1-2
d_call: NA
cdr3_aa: CASSLDTDYGYTF
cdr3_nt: TGTGCCAGCAGCCTGGACACCGACTATGGCTACACCTTC

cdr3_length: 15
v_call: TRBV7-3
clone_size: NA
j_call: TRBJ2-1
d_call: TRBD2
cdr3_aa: CASSLTSGTYNEQFF
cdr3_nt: TGTGCCAGCAGCCTGACTAGCGGTACCTACAATGAGCAGTTCTTC

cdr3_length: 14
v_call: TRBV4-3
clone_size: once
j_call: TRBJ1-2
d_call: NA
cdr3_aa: CASSQEYTNYGYTF
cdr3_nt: TGCGCCAGCAGCCAAGAATATACTAACTATGGCTACACCTTC

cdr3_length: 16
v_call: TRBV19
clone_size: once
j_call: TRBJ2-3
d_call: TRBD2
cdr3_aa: CASSIRASGRTDTQYF
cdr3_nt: TGTGCCAGTAGTATTCGGGCTAGCGGGAGAACAGATACGCAGTATTTT

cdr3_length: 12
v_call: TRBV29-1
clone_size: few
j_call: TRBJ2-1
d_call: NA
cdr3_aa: CSVVRESNEQFF
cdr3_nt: TGCAGCGTTGTTAGGGAGTCGAATGAGCAGTTCTTC

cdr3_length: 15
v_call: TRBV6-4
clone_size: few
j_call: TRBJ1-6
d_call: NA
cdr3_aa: CASSDSTGGYSPLHF
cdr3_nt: TGTGCCAGCAGTGACTCGACAGGCGGCTATTCACCCCTCCACTTT

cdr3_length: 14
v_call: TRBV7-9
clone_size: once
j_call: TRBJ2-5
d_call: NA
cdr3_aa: CASSAYTSTETQYF
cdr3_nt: TGTGCCAGCAGCGCGTACACTAGCACAGAGACCCAGTACTTC

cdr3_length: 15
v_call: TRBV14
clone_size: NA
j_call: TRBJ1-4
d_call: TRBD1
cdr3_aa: CASSQWTGRNEKLFF
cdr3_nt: TGTGCCAGCAGCCAGTGGACAGGGAGGAATGAAAAACTGTTTTTT

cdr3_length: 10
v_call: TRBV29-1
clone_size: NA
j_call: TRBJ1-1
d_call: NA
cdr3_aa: CSVAVTEAFF
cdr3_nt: TGCAGCGTTGCAGTCACTGAAGCTTTCTTT

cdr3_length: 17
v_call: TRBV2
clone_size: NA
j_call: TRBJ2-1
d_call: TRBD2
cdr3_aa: CASSQTGTSGRWTEQFF
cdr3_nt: TGTGCCAGCAGCCAAACCGGGACTAGCGGGAGATGGACTGAGCAGTTCTTC

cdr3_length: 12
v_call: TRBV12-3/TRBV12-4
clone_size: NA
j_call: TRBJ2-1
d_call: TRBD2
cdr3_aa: CASRAGGDEQFF
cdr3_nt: TGTGCCAGCAGGGCGGGGGGGGATGAGCAGTTCTTC

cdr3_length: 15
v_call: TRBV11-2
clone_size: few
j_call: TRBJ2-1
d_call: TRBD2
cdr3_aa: CASSIRTSSYNEQFF
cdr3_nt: TGTGCCAGCAGCATTAGGACTAGTTCCTACAATGAGCAGTTCTTC

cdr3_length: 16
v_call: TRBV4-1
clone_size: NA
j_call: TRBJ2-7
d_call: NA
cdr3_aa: CASSQVRGASSYEQYF
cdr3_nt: TGCGCCAGCAGCCAAGTACGGGGGGCCAGCTCCTACGAGCAGTACTTC

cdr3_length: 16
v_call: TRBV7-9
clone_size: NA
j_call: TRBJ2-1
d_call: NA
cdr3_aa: CASSSSLIPPGLEQFF
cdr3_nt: TGTGCCAGCAGCTCTAGTTTAATCCCCCCGGGACTTGAGCAGTTCTTC

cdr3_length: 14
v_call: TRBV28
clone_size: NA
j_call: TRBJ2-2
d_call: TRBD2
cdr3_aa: CATKRGQTTGELFF
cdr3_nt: TGTGCCACGAAGCGGGGGCAGACCACCGGGGAGCTGTTTTTT